What follows are 7 T cell receptor beta chains derived from one specimen sequenced in a study of graft-versus-host responses after intestinal transplantation. Libraries were prepared by immunoSEQ multiplex PCR; TCRdb keeps only in-frame clonotypes and omits some of them. The sample holds about 47,000 clones, roughly 94% seen once. The sequences come from PBMCs, collected approximately 360 days after intestinal transplant. Source of these receptors: a human patient who received an intestinal transplant, so some T cells may come from the graft donor.

V and J are TRBV5-1 and TRBJ1-1; 9 bases align to TRBD1. The CDR3 consists of 13 residues. Germline V gives CDR1 SGHRS, CDR2 YFSETQ. V lost 3 bases, J lost 4 bases, and 1 base stayed unmatched. CDR3 sequence reads: CASSSDRGTEAFF. The CDR3 region has the DNA TGCGCCAGCAGCTCGGACAGGGGCACTGAAGCTTTCTTT.

The chain uses TRBV10-3 and TRBJ1-5; unclear D gene. V was clipped by 2 bases and J by 4 bases, with 6 bases between them. CDR3 length: 13 amino acids. Germline assignment: CDR1 ENHRY and CDR2 SYGVKD. The DNA for the CDR3 is TGTGCCATCAGTGAGGGAGTTAATCAGCCCCAGCATTTT. Protein sequence: CAISEGVNQPQHF.

CDR3 sequence: CSVEGRGAYNEQFF. The CDR3 nucleotides read TGCAGCGTGGAGGGGAGGGGGGCCTACAATGAGCAGTTCTTC. V is TRBV29-1 and J is TRBJ2-1; D is possibly TRBD2 (7 bases). The germline V gene encodes CDR1 SQVTM and CDR2 ANQGSEA. V gave up 6 bases and J gave up 2 bases, with 14 bases separating them. The CDR3 has 14 residues.

The CDR3 here is CASGIRGNQPQHF. DNA for the CDR3: TGTGCCAGCGGCATTCGGGGCAATCAGCCCCAGCATTTT. The chain joins TRBV7-2 to TRBJ1-5; no reliable D call. Per germline, CDR1 SGHTA and CDR2 FQGNSA. The V and J ends lost 8 bases and 2 bases respectively, with 10 bases between them. This CDR3 is built from 13 residues.

CDR3 bases: TGTGCCAGCAGTCGCACCGGGACTAGCGGGAGTTACGAGCAGTACTTC. Translation gives CASSRTGTSGSYEQYF. The genes are TRBV27 and TRBJ2-7; 14 bases line up with TRBD2. The CDR3 sequence is 16 residues long. Germline V CDR1 and CDR2: MNHEY, SMNVEV (reference sequence). J was trimmed by 4 bases and V by 5 bases; bases with no gene match: 7.

This rearrangement joins TRBV9 to TRBJ1-1; TRBD1 matches at 9 bases. Germline V CDR1 and CDR2: SGDLS, YYNGEE. The CDR3 is 15 amino acids. After removal of 3 bases from V and 3 bases from J, the junction contained 6 bases not matched to a gene. This CDR3 reads CASSDGQGRYTEAFF. CDR3 nucleotide sequence: TGTGCCAGCAGCGATGGACAGGGGCGCTACACTGAAGCTTTCTTT.

V is TRBV5-1 and J is TRBJ2-5; the match to TRBD2 covers 13 bases. Losses at the gene ends were 4 bases for V and 5 bases for J; bases not matched to a gene: 8. Germline V gene lookup returns CDR1 SGHRS and CDR2 YFSETQ. The CDR3 is 16 residues long. The CDR3 DNA reads TGCGCCAGCAGCCCAGGACTAGCGGGGGCCGGGGAGACCCAGTACTTC. Its translation is CASSPGLAGAGETQYF.